The TCR beta chain under discussion was sequenced for a study of blood T cell repertoires in COVID-19. V shed 3 bases and J shed 7 bases, with 10 bases lying between them. Germline CDR1 and CDR2: MNHEY and SMNVEV (reference sequence). The CDR3 covers 13 residues. In the authors' workflow: Reference gene primers were amplified, and this amplification served to estimate nucleated cell counts. Produced via immunoSEQ multiplex PCR; TCRdb's table is partial and in-frame only. V and J calls and clone size are as listed in that table; D and trimming were resolved from the DNA. The sample records fewer than 250,000 clones, 76% being singletons.

The sequence was collected from a woman in her fifties or sixties with acute COVID-19. The sample consisted of PBMCs or T cells enriched from blood (not recorded which). This chain uses TRBV27 with TRBJ1-3; a possible D gene is TRBD1 (6 bases). The CDR3 region is CASSLGGGNTIYF. The CDR3 DNA follows: TGTGCCAGCAGTTTGGGGGGGGGCAACACCATATATTTT.